A single sample gave rise to the 6 T cell receptor beta chains below, sequenced in a study of T cells in Graves' hyperthyroidism and ophthalmopathy. Amplification of TCR beta CDR3 regions was performed using RNA transcripts as template. The TCR CDR3 was amplified in a first-round RT-PCR using the HTBI primer set. TCRdb fed the multiplex PCR reads into MiXCR, producing one record per CDR3 protein. This table has some 560,000 distinct CDR3 sequences, roughly 14% appearing once. The specimen was blood. Source of these receptors: a woman in her thirties with Graves' hyperthyroidism.

This clonotype was recorded at least ten times. This chain joins TRBV12-3 or TRBV12-4 and TRBJ1-2; D uncertain. The CDR3 runs 16 residues. Trimming stripped 3 bases from V and 4 bases from J, with 18 bases between. This CDR3 is CASSLSPTRSAYGYTF. The CDR3 DNA sequence: TGTGCCAGCAGTTTGTCCCCGACCCGATCGGCCTATGGCTACACCTTC.

The chain employs TRBV18 and TRBJ2-2; 7 bases match TRBD2. The CDR3 is 16 residues long. V lost 0 bases to trimming and J lost 4 bases; unmatched junction nucleotides: 5. The V gene's germline CDR1 is KGHSH and CDR2 LQKENI. The CDR3 loop reads CASSPPGGPVTGELFF. The CDR3 bases are TGTGCCAGCTCACCACCGGGAGGGCCTGTCACCGGGGAGCTGTTTTTT.

This clonotype was counted at least ten times. The J gene is TRBJ2-7, the V gene TRBV27, with D unclear. Germline CDR1 is MNHEY and CDR2 is SMNVEV (reference sequence). This CDR3 comprises 13 residues. Trimming stripped 5 bases from V and 6 bases from J, with 14 bases between. The CDR3 region is CASSASVRAEQYF. In nucleotides, the CDR3 is TGTGCCAGCAGTGCTTCGGTAAGGGCCGAGCAGTACTTC.

This clonotype was observed a handful of times. As DNA, the CDR3 is TGTGCCAGCAGTTTGGGACTAGTGAGCTCCTACAATGAGCAGTTCTTC. Translation: CASSLGLVSSYNEQFF. V is TRBV12-3 or TRBV12-4 and J is TRBJ2-1, with TRBD2 matching 8 bases. This CDR3 has 16 amino acids. V shed 3 bases and J 0 bases; nucleotides not matched to a gene: 4.

This clonotype was recorded many times. The chain has TRBV29-1 and TRBJ2-3, with 12 bases matching TRBD2. The CDR3 covers 14 residues. Germline lookup yields CDR1 SQVTM and CDR2 ANQGSEA. Trimming cost V 8 bases and J 2 bases; bases outside gene matches: 5. The CDR3 coding sequence is TGCAGCTTTGGACTAGCGGGGAACACAGATACGCAGTATTTT. As protein: CSFGLAGNTDTQYF.

This clonotype turned up a few times. The CDR3, as DNA: TGTGCCAGCAGTTACGAACGGGGGTTAGAGACCCAGTACTTC. Protein product: CASSYERGLETQYF. V and J are TRBV6-5 and TRBJ2-5, with a possible D match to TRBD2 (6 bases). This CDR3 has 14 amino acids. The germline CDR1 and CDR2 sequences are MNHEY and SVGAGI. Trimming left V 2 bases short and J 4 bases short, with 11 bases between.